This T cell receptor (beta chain) was documented in a study of blood T cell repertoires in COVID-19. In the study overall: The United States, Italy and Spain supplied acute and convalescent COVID-19 samples.

The V gene's germline CDR1 is MDHEN and CDR2 SYDVKM. The CDR3 contains 13 residues. Trimming at V came to 6 bases and at J to 3 bases, leaving 4 bases not matched to a gene. As processed by the authors: Estimation of nucleated cell counts relied on the amplification of reference gene primers. The method was immunoSEQ multiplex PCR; TCRdb's version includes in-frame clones alone and lacks a portion of them. D and trimming come from the DNA, and the V and J calls and clone size come from that table. This table holds approximately 250,000 clones, roughly 82% found once. Patients in Seattle were enrolled during active infection, then followed longitudinally.

The specimen was peripheral blood. The clonotype originates from a woman of 80 years or more with COVID-19, enrolled during active disease. The chain employs TRBV28 and TRBJ1-2, with TRBD1 identical over 7 bases. In nucleotides, the CDR3 is TGTGCCAGCAGCCGAGACAGGGACTATGGCTACACCTTC. It specifies CASSRDRDYGYTF.